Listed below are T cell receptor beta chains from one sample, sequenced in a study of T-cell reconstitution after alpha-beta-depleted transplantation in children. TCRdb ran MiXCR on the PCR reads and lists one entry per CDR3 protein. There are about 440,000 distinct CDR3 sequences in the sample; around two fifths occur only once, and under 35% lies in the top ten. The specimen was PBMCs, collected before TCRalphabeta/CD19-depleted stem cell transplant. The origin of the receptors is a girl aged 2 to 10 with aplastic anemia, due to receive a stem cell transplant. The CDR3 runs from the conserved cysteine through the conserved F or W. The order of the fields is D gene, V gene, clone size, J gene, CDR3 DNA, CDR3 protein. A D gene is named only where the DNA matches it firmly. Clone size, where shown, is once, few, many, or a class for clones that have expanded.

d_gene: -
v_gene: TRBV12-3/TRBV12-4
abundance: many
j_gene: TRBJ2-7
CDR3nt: TGTGCCAGCAGTTTCAACTACGAGCAGTACTTC
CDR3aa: CASSFNYEQYF

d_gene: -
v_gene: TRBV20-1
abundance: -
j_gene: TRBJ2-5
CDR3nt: TGCAGTGCTAGAATAGTTGTTGGTGAGACCCAGTACTTC
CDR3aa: CSARIVVGETQYF

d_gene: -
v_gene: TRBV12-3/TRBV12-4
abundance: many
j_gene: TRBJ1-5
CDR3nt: TGTGCCAGCAGGGGGGTCGGCAATCAGCCCCAGCATTTT
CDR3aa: CASRGVGNQPQHF

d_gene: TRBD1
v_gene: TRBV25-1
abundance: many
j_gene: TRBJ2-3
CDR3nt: TGTGCCAGCAGTGAAGGGGACAGTGCAGATACGCAGTATTTT
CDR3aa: CASSEGDSADTQYF

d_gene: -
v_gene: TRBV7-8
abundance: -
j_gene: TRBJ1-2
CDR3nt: TGTGCCAGCAGCCCTTGGGGCATCTATGGCTACACCTTC
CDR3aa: CASSPWGIYGYTF

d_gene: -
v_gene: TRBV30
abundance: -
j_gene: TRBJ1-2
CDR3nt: TGTGCCTGGAGCCCCCAGATTAACTATGGCTACACCTTC
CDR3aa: CAWSPQINYGYTF

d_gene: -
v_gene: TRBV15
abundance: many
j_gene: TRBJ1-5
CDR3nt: TGTGCCACCAGGCAGAGCAGTTATAGCAATCAGCCCCAGCATTTT
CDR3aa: CATRQSSYSNQPQHF

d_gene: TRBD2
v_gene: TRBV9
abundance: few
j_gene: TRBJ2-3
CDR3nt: TGTGCCAGCAGTTCGAGCGGGAGTAGGGGTAGGACAGATACGCAGTATTTT
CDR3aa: CASSSSGSRGRTDTQYF

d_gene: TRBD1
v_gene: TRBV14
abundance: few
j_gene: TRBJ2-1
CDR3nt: TGTGCCAGCAGCGGGGACAGTTTCTTAAATGAGCAGTTCTTC
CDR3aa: CASSGDSFLNEQFF

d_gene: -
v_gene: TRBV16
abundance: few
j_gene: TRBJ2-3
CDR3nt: TGTGCCAGCAGCCTCTCCGGCGGGGGCCAGACTAGCACAGATACGCAGTATTTT
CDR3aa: CASSLSGGGQTSTDTQYF

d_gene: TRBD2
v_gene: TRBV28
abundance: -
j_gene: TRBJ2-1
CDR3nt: TGTGCCAGCAGCCCTCGGACTAGCGGGAGGGATAGCAATGAGCAGTTCTTC
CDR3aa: CASSPRTSGRDSNEQFF

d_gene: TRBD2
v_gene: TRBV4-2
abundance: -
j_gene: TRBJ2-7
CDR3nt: TGTGCCAGCAGCCAAGAGGGGGGGACCTCCTACGAGCAGTACTTC
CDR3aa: CASSQEGGTSYEQYF

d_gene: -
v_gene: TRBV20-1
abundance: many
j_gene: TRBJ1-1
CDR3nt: TGCAGTGCGCTCCGGACACGGATTGAAGCTTTCTTT
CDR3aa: CSALRTRIEAFF

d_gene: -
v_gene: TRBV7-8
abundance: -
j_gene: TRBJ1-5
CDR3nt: TGTGCCAGCAGCTTAGCGACACAGCCCCAGCATTTT
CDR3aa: CASSLATQPQHF

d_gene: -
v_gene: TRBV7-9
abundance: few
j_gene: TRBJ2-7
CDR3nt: TGTGCCAGCAGCTGGACGGCTTCGGGGAACGAGCAGTACTTC
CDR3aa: CASSWTASGNEQYF

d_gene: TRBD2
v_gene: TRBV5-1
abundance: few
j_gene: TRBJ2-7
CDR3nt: TGCGCCAGTCGGAGCGGGAGGCGCTCCTACGAGCAGTACTTC
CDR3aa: CASRSGRRSYEQYF

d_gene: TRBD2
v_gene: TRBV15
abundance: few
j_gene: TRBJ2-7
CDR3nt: TGTGCCACCAGCACTAACGGGCTAGCGGGTCCTTCCTACGAGCAGTACTTC
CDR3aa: CATSTNGLAGPSYEQYF

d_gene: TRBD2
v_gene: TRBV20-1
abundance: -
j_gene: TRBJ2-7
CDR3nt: TGCAGTGCCAACCTACCGGGAGGCCCCTACGAGCAGTACTTC
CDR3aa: CSANLPGGPYEQYF

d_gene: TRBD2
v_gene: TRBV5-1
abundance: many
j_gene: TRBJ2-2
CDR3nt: TGCGCCAGCAGCCCACGACTAGCGGGAGTATCCGGGGAGCTGTTTTTT
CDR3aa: CASSPRLAGVSGELFF

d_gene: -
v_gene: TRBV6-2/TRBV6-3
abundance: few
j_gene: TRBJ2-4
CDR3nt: TGTGCCAGCAGTTTCACTCCGGGGACCAAAAACATTCAGTACTTC
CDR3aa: CASSFTPGTKNIQYF

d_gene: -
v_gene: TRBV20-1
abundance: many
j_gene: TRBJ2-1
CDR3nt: TGCAGTGCTAGAGGGCGTACGGCGGGGGAGCAGTTCTTC
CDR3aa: CSARGRTAGEQFF

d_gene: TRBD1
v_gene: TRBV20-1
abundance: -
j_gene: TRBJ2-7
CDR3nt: TGCAGTGCCCCTTCAGGACAGGCTGATTACGAGCAGTACTTC
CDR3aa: CSAPSGQADYEQYF

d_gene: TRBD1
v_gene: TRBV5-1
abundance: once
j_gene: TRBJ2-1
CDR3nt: TGCGCCAGCAGTCAGGGGACAGCCTACAATGAGCAGTTCTTC
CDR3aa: CASSQGTAYNEQFF

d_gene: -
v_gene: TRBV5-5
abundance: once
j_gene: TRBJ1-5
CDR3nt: TGTGCCAGCACCTTACGCGGCGGGAATCAGCCCCAGCATTTT
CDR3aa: CASTLRGGNQPQHF

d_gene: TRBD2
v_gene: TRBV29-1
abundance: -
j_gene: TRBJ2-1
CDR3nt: TGCAGCGTCCTAGCGGGACTCTCCTACAATGAGCAGTTCTTC
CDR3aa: CSVLAGLSYNEQFF

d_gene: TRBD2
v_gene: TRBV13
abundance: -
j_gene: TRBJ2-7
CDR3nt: TGTGCCAGCAGCTTAGCGGGACTAGCTTACGAGCAGTACTTC
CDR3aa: CASSLAGLAYEQYF

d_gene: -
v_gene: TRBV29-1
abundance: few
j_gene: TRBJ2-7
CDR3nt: TGCAGCGTTGAAGTGTCAGGGGTGAGGACCTACGAGCAGTACTTC
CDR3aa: CSVEVSGVRTYEQYF

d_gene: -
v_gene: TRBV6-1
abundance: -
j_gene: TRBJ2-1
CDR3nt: TGTTCCACCACCGACTACAATGAGCAGTTCTTC
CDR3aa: CSTTDYNEQFF

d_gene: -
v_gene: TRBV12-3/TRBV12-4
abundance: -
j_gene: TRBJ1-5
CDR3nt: TGTGCCAGCAGCGGGGGTGATCAGCCCCAGCATTTT
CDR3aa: CASSGGDQPQHF

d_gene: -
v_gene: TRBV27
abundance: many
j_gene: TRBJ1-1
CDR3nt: TGTGCCAGCAGTACATCTTCCGAAGCTTTCTTT
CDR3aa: CASSTSSEAFF

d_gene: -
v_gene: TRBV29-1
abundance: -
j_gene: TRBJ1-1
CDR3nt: TGCAGCGTACTCCTCGCCGCGAACACTGAAGCTTTCTTT
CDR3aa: CSVLLAANTEAFF

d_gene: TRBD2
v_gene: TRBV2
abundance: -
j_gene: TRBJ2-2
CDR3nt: TGTGCCAGCACCCCTCTTAGCGGGAGGCTCAACACCGGGGAGCTGTTTTTT
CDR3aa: CASTPLSGRLNTGELFF

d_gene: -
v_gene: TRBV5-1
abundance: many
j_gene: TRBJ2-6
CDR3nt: TGCGCCAGCAGCTTGGTTTCTCAGGGTGGGGCCAACGTCCTGACTTTC
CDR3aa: CASSLVSQGGANVLTF

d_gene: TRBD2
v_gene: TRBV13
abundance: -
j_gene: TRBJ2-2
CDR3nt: TGTGCCAGCAGCTATGGACTAGCGGGGGGGTTACGCACCGGGGAGCTGTTTTTT
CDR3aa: CASSYGLAGGLRTGELFF

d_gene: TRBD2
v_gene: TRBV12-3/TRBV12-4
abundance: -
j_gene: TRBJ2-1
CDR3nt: TGTGCCAGCAGAATTAGCGGGGGGGCTTCCTACAATGAGCAGTTCTTC
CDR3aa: CASRISGGASYNEQFF

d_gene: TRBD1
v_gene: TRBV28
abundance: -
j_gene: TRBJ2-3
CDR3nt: TGTGCCAGCAGTTTACCGACAGGGATCATAGATCTCACAGATACGCAGTATTTT
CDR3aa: CASSLPTGIIDLTDTQYF

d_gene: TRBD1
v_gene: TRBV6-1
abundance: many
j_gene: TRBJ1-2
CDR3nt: TGTGCCAGCAGTCAGCGCCGGGACAGGGGTTCGGATGGCTACACCTTC
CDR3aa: CASSQRRDRGSDGYTF

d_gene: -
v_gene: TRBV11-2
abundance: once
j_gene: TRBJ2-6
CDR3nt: TGTGCCAGCAGCTTAGATGGCGGAACTCACTCTGGGGCCAACGTCCTGACTTTC
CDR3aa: CASSLDGGTHSGANVLTF

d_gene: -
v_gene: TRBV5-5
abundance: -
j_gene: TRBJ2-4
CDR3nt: TGTGCCAGCAGCTTCCCGACAGCAGCCAAAAACATTCAGTACTTC
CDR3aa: CASSFPTAAKNIQYF

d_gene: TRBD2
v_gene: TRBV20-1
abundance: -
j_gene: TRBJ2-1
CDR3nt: TGCAGTGCTAGAGATGGGACTAGCGGGTACAATGAGCAGTTCTTC
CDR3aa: CSARDGTSGYNEQFF

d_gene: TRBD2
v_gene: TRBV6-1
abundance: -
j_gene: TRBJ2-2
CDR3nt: TGTGCCAGCAGGGAAGGCGGGAGGGCGGTCGGGGAGCTGTTTTTT
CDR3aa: CASREGGRAVGELFF

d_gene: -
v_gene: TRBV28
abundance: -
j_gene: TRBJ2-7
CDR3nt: TGTGCCAGCAGTTTAGGGCTGGGCCTTAGCTCCTACGAGCAGTACTTC
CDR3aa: CASSLGLGLSSYEQYF

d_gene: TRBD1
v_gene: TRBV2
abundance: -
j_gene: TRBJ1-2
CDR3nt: TGTGCCAGCAAGGGGCCCGGGACAGGGTTCTATGGCTACACCTTC
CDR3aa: CASKGPGTGFYGYTF

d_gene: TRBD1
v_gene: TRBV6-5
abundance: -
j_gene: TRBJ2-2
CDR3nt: TGTGCCAGCAGTTACGAACAGGGGAGCACCGGGGAGCTGTTTTTT
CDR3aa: CASSYEQGSTGELFF

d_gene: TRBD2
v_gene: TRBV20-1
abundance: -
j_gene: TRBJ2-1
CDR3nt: TGCATGACCCTAGCGGATTACAATGAGCAGTTCTTC
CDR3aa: CMTLADYNEQFF

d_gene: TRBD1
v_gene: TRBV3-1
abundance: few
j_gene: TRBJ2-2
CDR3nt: TGTGCCAGCAGCCAAGCCGACAGGGGGGGCACCGGGGAGCTGTTTTTT
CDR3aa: CASSQADRGGTGELFF

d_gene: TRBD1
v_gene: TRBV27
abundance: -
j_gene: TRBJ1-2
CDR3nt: TGTGCCAGCAGTATAAACACCCACGGACAGGGAGGCAACTATGGCTACACCTTC
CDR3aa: CASSINTHGQGGNYGYTF

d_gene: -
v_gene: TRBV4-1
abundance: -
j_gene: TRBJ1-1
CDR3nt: TGCGCCAGCAGTAACCTGAACACTGAAGCTTTCTTT
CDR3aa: CASSNLNTEAFF